This TCR beta chain was recorded in a study of T cells in Graves' hyperthyroidism and ophthalmopathy. The wider study: At initial diagnosis, before any treatment had begun, peripheral blood was obtained. Study results and caveats: In simple terms, a model built on 13 V-J features told ophthalmopathy apart from stable hyperthyroidism.

Researchers barred patients who had uncontrolled infection, other autoimmune disease, pregnancy or lactation. It was 8 to 10 ml of fresh peripheral blood that supplied the PBMCs. Germline loops: CDR1 SGHAT, CDR2 FQNNGV. The length of the CDR3 is 13 residues. V gave up 5 bases and J gave up 6 bases, with 13 bases separating them. In its sample, this clonotype was seen many times. Antigen: not known. It was RNA transcripts that yielded the amplified TCR beta CDR3 regions. First-round RT-PCR of the TCR CDR3 relied on the HTBI primer set. TCRdb processed the multiplex PCR reads anew with MiXCR; each CDR3 protein has one entry. The sample comprises hundreds of thousands of distinct CDR3 sequences, over 11% of which are singletons, and around 25% rests with the top ten.

Specimen: blood. This chain links TRBV11-2 with TRBJ2-5, with a tentative D call TRBD1 (5 bases). This TCR was sampled from a woman aged 25 to 39 with Graves' hyperthyroidism. The CDR3, as DNA: TGTGCCAGCAGCCTGACAGCAGTGCAGACCCAGTACTTC. Protein product: CASSLTAVQTQYF.